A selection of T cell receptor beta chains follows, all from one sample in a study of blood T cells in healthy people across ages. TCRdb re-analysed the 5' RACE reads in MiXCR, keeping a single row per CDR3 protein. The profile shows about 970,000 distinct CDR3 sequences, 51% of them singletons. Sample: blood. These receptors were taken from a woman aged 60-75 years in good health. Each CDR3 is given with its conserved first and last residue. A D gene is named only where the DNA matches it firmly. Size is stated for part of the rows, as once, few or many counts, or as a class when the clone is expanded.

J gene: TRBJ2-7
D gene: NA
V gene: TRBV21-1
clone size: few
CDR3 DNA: TGTGCCAGCAGCAAAGAGGCCAGGGGCCTCTCCTACGAGCAGTACTTC
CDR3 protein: CASSKEARGLSYEQYF

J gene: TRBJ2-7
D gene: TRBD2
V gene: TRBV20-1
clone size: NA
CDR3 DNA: TGCAGTGCTAGAGACCTAGCGGGAACCTACGAGCAGTACTTC
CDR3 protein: CSARDLAGTYEQYF

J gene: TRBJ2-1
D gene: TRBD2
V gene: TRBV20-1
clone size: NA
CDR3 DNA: TGCAGTGCTAGTGACCCTACCGCCTCAGCGGGGAATGAGCAGTTCTTC
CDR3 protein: CSASDPTASAGNEQFF

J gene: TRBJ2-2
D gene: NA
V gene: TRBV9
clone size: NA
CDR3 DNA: TGTGCCAGCAGCGTAGCTGCGAACACCGGGGAGCTGTTTTTT
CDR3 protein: CASSVAANTGELFF

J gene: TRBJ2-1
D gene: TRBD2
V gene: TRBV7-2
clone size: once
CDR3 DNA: TGTGCCAGCAGCCGTAGCGGGAGTTTACATGAGCAGTTCTTC
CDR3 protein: CASSRSGSLHEQFF

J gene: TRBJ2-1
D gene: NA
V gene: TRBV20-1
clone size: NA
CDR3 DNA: TGCAGTGTGGAAGTCTGGGGGGTAGCCTACAATGAGCAGTTCTTC
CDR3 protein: CSVEVWGVAYNEQFF

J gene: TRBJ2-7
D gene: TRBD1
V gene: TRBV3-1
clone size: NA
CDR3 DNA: TGTGCCGGCAGCCAGGGACAGGGCTACGAGCAGTACTTC
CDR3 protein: CAGSQGQGYEQYF

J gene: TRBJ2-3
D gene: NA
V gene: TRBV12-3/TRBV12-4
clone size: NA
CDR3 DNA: TGTGCCAGCAGTTTGTCGGGGGAGCTAAGCACAGATACGCAGTATTTT
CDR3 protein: CASSLSGELSTDTQYF

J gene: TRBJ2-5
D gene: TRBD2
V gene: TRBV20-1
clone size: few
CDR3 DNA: TGCAGTGCTAGGGCTAGCGGGAGCATACTTTTTCAGGAGACCCAGTACTTC
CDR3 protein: CSARASGSILFQETQYF

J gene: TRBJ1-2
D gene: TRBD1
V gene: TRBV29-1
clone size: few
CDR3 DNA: TGCAGCGGTCTAGGACAGGACTATGGCTACACCTTC
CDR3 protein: CSGLGQDYGYTF

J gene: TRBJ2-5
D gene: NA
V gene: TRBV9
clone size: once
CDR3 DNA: TGTGCCAGCAGCGTAGGGTTTGACGGGGCCCGAGAGACCCAGTACTTC
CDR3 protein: CASSVGFDGARETQYF

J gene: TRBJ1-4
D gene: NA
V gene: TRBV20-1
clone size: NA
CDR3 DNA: TGCAGTGCTACCACAGGGTCTAATGAAAAACTGTTTTTT
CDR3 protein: CSATTGSNEKLFF

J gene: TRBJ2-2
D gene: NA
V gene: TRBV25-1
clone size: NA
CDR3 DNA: TGTGCCAGCAAGCGTAGCGAAAACACCGGGGAGCTGTTTTTT
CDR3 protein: CASKRSENTGELFF

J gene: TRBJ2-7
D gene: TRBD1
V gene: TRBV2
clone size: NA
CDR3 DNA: TGTGCCAGCATCAGGGGACAGGGAGGTTACGAGCAGTACTTC
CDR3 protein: CASIRGQGGYEQYF

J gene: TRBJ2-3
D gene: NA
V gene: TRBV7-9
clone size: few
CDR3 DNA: TGTGCCAGCAGCTTATCGGGACTCCGGGCAGATACGCAGTATTTT
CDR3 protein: CASSLSGLRADTQYF

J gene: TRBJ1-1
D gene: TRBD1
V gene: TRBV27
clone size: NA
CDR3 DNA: TGTGCCAGCCGGGACAGGGATAATGAAGCTTTCTTT
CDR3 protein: CASRDRDNEAFF

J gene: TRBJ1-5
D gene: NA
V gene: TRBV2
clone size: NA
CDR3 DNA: TGTGCCAGCAGTCCCAGGCGGCCGTATAGCAATCAGCCCCAGCATTTT
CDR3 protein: CASSPRRPYSNQPQHF

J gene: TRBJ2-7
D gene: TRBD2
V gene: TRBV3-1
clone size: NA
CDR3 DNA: TGTGCCAGCAGCCAAGCCGGGACTAGCGGGTCCGAGCAGTACTTC
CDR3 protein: CASSQAGTSGSEQYF

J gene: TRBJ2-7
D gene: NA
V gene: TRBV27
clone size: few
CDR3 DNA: TGTGCCAGCAGCATTATGGGGGGAATAGACCCCTACGAGCAGTACTTC
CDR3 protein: CASSIMGGIDPYEQYF

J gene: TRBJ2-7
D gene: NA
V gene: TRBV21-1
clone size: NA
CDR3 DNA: TGTGCCAGCAGCCGGGGGGCCCACGAGCAGTACTTC
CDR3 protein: CASSRGAHEQYF

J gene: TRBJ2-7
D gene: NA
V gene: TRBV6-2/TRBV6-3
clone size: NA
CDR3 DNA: TGTGCCAGCAGTTTCCCAATCGGGCCAGAAAAGTCCTACGAGCAGTACTTC
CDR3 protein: CASSFPIGPEKSYEQYF

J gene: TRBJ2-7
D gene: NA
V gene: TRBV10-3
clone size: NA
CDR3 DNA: TGTGCCATCAGTAACATACAGGAGAACTCCTACGAGCAGTACTTC
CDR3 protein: CAISNIQENSYEQYF

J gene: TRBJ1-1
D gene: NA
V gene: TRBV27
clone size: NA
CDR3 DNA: TGTGCCAGCAGTCCCCAGGGACACTGGAACACTGAAGCTTTCTTT
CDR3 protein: CASSPQGHWNTEAFF

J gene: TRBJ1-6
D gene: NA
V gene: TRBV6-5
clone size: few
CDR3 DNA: TGTGCCAGCAGTTACGCGTGGAGCTCCTATAATTCACCCCTCCACTTT
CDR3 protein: CASSYAWSSYNSPLHF

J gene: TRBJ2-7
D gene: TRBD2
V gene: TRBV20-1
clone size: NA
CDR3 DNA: TGCAGTGCTACCAGCGGGAGGAGGGGCTACGAGCAGTACTTC
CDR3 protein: CSATSGRRGYEQYF

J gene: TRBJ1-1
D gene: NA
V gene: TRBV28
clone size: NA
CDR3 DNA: TGTGCCAGCAGTTCAACCAGAGGCGCTTTCTTT
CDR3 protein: CASSSTRGAFF

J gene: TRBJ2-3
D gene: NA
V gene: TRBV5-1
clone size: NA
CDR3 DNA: TGCGCCAGCCGGAGTAGGGGCCCAGATACGCAGTATTTT
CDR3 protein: CASRSRGPDTQYF

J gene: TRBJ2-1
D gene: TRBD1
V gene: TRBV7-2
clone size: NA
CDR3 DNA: TGTGCCAGCAGCCGACAGGGGACCTACTACAATGAGCAGTTCTTC
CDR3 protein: CASSRQGTYYNEQFF

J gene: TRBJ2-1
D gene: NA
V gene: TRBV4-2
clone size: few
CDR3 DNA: TGTGCCAGCAGCCAAGGGTTTGCACGGTCCGAGGTTGGAAATGAGCAGTTCTTC
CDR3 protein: CASSQGFARSEVGNEQFF